This T cell receptor (beta chain) was recovered during a study of control samples from healthy donors and cancer patients. The CDR3 contains 13 residues. V was clipped by 0 bases and J by 7 bases, with 9 bases between them. Germline V gene sequence: CDR1 LGHDT, CDR2 YNNKEL (reference sequence). Some clones are missing from TCRdb's copy, which holds only in-frame ones; the method was immunoSEQ multiplex PCR. Seen here are about 140,000 clones, around 88% observed once, and the top ten hold 1.7%. The specimen was blood. The clonotype originates from a man younger than 35 in good health. This chain joins TRBV3-1 (or the pseudogene TRBV3-2) and TRBJ1-2, with TRBD1 as a possible D gene (5 bases). The CDR3 reads CASSQDSGIGYTF. The CDR3 DNA follows: TGTGCCAGCAGCCAAGATTCAGGGATTGGCTACACCTTC.